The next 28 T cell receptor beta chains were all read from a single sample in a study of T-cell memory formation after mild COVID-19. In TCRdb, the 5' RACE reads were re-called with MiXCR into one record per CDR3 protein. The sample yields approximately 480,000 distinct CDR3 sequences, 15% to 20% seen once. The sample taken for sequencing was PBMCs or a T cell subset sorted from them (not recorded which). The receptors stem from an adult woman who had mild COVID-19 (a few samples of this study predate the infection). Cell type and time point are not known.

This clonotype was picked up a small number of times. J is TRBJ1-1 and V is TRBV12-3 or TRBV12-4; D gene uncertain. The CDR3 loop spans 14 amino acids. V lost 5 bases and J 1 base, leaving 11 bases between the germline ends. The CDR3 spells CASSAQRKNTEAFF. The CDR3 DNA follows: TGTGCCAGCAGTGCACAGAGGAAGAACACTGAAGCTTTCTTT.

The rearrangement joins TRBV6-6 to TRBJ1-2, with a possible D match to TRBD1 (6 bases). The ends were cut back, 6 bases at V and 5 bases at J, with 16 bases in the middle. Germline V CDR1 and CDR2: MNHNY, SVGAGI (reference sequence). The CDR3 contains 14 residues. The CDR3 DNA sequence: TGTGCCAGCAGACGCGAGGGGGGTCCGTATGGCTACACCTTC. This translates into CASRREGGPYGYTF.

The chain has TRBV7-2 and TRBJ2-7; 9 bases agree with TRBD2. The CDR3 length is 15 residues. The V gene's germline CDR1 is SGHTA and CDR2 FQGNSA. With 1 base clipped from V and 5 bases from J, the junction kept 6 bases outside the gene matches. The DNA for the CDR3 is TGTGCCAGCAGCTTAGGAGGTAGCGGGAGAAACGAGCAGTACTTC. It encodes CASSLGGSGRNEQYF.

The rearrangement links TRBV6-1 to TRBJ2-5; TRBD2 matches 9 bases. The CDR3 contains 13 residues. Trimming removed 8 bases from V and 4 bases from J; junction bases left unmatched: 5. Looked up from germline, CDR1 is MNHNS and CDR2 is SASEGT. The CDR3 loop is CASRAGGRETQYF. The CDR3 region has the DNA TGTGCCAGCCGAGCGGGGGGCCGAGAGACCCAGTACTTC.

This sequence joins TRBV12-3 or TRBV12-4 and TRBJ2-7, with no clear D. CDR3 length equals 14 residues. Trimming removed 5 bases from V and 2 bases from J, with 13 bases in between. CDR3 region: CASSRRRITYEQYF. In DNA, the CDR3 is TGTGCCAGCAGTAGACGGCGAATTACCTACGAGCAGTACTTC.

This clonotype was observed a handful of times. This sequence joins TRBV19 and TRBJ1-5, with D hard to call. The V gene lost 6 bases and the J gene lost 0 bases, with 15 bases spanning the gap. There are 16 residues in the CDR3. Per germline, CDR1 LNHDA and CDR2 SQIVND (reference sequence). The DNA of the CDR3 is TGTGCCAGTAGCACCACTTGGGGAGATAGCAATCAGCCCCAGCATTTT. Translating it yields CASSTTWGDSNQPQHF.

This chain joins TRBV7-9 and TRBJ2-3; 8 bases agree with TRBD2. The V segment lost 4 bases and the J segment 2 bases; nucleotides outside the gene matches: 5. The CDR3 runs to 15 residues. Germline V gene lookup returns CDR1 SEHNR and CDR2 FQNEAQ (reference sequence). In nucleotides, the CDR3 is TGTGCCAGCAGCTATACTAGCGGATTCACAGATACGCAGTATTTT. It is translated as CASSYTSGFTDTQYF.

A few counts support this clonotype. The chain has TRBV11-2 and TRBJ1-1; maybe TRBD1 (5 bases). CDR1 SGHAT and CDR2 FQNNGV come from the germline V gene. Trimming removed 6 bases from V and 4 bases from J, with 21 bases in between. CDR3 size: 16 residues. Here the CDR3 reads CASSPPGLSGGTEAFF. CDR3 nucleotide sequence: TGTGCCAGCAGTCCCCCGGGACTTTCGGGGGGCACTGAAGCTTTCTTT.

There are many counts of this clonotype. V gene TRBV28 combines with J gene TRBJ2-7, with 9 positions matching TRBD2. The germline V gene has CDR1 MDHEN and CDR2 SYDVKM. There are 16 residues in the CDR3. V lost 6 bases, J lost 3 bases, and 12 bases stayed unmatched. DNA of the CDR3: TGTGCCAGCAGCCTCAACGGCGGGAGGGCCGGCTACGAGCAGTACTTC. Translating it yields CASSLNGGRAGYEQYF. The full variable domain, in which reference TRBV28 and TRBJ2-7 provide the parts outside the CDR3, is DVKVTQSSRYLVKRTGEKVFLECVQDMDHENMFWYRQDPGLGLRLIYFSYDVKMKEKGDIPEGYSVSREKKERFSLILESASTNQTSMYLCASSLNGGRAGYEQYFGPGTRLTVT.

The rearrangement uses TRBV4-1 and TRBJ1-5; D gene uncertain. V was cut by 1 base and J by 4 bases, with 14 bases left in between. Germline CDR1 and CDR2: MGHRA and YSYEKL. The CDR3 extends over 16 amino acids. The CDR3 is CASSQARAGGNQPQHF. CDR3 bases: TGCGCCAGCAGCCAAGCTAGGGCAGGAGGTAATCAGCCCCAGCATTTT.

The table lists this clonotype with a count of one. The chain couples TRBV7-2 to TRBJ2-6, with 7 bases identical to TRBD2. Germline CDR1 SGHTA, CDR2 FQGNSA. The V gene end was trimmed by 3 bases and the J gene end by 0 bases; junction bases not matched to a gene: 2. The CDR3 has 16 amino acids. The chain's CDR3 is CASSLGGISGANVLTF. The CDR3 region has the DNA TGTGCCAGCAGCTTGGGGGGGATCTCTGGGGCCAACGTCCTGACTTTC.

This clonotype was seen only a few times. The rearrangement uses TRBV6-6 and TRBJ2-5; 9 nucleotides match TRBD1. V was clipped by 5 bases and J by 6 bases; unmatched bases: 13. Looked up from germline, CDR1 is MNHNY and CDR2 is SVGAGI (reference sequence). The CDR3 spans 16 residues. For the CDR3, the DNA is TGTGCCAGCAGTGACACCACAGGGGGCGCGATAAAGACCCAGTACTTC. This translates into CASSDTTGGAIKTQYF.

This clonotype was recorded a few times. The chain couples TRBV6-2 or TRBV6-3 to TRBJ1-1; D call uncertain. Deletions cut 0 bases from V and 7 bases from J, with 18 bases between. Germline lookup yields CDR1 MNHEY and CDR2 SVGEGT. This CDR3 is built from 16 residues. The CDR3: CASSYSRWVDTVEAFF. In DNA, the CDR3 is TGTGCCAGCAGTTACTCGCGTTGGGTAGACACCGTTGAAGCTTTCTTT.

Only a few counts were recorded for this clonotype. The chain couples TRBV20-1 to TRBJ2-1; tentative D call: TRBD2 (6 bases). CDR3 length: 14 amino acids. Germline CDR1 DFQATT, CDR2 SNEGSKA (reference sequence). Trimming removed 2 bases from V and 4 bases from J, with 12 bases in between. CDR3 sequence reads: CSARSSGPYNEQFF. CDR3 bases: TGCAGTGCTAGATCCAGCGGGCCATACAATGAGCAGTTCTTC.

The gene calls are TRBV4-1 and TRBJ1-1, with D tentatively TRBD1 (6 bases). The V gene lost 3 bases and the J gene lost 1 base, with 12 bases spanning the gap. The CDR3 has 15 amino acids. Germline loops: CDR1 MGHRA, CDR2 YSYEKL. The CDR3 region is CASSQNTGRNTEAFF. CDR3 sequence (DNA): TGCGCCAGCAGCCAGAATACAGGGAGGAACACTGAAGCTTTCTTT.

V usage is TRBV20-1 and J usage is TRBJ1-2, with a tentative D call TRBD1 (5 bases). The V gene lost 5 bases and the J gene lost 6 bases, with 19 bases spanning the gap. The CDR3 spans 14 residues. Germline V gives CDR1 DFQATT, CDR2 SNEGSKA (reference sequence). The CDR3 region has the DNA TGCAGTGCTCACCAGGGCGGCCGGGCCGATGGCTACACCTTC. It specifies CSAHQGGRADGYTF.

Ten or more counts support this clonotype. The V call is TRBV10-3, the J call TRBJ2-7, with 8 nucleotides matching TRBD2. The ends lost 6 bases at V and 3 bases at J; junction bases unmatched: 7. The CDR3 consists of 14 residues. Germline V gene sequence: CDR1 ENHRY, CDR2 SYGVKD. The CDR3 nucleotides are TGTGCCATCAGCCCGGGGGGGTCGCACTACGAGCAGTACTTC. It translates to CAISPGGSHYEQYF.

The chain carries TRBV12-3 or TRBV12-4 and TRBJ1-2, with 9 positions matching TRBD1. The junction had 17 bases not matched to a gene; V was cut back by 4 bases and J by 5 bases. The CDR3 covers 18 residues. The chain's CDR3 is CASSSGTGRTIGMYGYTF. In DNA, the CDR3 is TGTGCCAGCAGTTCCGGGACAGGGCGAACAATAGGAATGTATGGCTACACCTTC.

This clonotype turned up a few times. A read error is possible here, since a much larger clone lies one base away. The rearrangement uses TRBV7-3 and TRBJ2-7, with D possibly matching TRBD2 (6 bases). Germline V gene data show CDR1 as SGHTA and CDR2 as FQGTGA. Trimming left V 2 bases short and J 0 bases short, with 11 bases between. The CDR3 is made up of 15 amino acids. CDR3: CASSLEAGSSYEQYF. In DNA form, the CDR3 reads TGTGCCAGCAGCTTAGAGGCCGGGAGCTCCTACGAGCAGTACTTC.

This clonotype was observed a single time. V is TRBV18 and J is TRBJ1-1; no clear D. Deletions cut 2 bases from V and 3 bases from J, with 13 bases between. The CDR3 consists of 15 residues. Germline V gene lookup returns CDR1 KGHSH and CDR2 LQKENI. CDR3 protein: CASSPKARGDTEAFF. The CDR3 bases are TGTGCCAGCTCACCAAAGGCACGGGGAGACACTGAAGCTTTCTTT.

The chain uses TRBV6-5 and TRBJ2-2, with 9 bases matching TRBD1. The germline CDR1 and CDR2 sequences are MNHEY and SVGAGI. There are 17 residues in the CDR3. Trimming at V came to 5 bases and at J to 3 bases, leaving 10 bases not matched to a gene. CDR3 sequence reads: CASSPRPGTGYTGELFF. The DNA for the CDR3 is TGTGCCAGCAGTCCCCGCCCCGGGACAGGGTACACCGGGGAGCTGTTTTTT.

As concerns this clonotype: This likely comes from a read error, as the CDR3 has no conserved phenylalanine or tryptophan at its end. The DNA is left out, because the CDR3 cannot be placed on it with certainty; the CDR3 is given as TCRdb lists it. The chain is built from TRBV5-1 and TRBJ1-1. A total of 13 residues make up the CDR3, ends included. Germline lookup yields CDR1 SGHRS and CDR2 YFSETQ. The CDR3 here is CASSLGRWDGTIG.

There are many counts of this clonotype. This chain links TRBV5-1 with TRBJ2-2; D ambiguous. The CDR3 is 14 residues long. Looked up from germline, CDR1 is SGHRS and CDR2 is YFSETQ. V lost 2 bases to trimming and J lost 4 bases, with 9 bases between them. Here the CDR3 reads CASSFELPTGELFF. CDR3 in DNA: TGCGCCAGCAGCTTTGAACTCCCCACCGGGGAGCTGTTTTTT.

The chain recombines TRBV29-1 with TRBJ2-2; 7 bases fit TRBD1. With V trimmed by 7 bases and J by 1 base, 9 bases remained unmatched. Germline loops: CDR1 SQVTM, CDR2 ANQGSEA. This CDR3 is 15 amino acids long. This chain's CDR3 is CSAGFRDRNTGELFF. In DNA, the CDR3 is TGCAGCGCTGGGTTCCGGGACAGGAACACCGGGGAGCTGTTTTTT.

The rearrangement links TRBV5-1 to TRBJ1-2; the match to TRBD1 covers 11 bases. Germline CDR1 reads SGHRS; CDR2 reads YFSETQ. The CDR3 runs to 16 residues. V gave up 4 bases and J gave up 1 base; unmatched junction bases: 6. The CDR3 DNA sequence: TGCGCCAGCAGCAGAGGACAGGGGGCGGGTAACTATGGCTACACCTTC. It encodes CASSRGQGAGNYGYTF.

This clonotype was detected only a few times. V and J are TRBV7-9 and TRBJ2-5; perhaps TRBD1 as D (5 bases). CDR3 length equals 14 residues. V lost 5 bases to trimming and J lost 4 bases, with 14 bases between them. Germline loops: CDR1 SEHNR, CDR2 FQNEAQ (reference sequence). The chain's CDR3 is CASSPKGLIETQYF. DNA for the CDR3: TGTGCCAGCAGCCCAAAGGGGTTGATAGAGACCCAGTACTTC.

In DNA, the CDR3 is TGTGCCAGTATTAGGGAGGGGGCCTCGTACAATGAGCAGTTCTTC. Amino acids: CASIREGASYNEQFF. The V and J genes are TRBV19 and TRBJ2-1, with D tentatively TRBD1 or TRBD2 (7 bases each). The CDR3 sequence is 15 residues long. The germline CDR1 and CDR2 sequences are LNHDA and SQIVND (reference sequence). V lost 7 bases and J lost 4, with 17 bases in between.

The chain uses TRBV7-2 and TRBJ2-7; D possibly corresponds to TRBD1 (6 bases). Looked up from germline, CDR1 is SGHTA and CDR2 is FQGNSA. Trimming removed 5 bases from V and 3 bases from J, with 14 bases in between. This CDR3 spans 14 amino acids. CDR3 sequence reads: CASSLQGRGYEQYF. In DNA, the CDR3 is TGTGCCAGCAGCCTCCAGGGGAGAGGCTACGAGCAGTACTTC.